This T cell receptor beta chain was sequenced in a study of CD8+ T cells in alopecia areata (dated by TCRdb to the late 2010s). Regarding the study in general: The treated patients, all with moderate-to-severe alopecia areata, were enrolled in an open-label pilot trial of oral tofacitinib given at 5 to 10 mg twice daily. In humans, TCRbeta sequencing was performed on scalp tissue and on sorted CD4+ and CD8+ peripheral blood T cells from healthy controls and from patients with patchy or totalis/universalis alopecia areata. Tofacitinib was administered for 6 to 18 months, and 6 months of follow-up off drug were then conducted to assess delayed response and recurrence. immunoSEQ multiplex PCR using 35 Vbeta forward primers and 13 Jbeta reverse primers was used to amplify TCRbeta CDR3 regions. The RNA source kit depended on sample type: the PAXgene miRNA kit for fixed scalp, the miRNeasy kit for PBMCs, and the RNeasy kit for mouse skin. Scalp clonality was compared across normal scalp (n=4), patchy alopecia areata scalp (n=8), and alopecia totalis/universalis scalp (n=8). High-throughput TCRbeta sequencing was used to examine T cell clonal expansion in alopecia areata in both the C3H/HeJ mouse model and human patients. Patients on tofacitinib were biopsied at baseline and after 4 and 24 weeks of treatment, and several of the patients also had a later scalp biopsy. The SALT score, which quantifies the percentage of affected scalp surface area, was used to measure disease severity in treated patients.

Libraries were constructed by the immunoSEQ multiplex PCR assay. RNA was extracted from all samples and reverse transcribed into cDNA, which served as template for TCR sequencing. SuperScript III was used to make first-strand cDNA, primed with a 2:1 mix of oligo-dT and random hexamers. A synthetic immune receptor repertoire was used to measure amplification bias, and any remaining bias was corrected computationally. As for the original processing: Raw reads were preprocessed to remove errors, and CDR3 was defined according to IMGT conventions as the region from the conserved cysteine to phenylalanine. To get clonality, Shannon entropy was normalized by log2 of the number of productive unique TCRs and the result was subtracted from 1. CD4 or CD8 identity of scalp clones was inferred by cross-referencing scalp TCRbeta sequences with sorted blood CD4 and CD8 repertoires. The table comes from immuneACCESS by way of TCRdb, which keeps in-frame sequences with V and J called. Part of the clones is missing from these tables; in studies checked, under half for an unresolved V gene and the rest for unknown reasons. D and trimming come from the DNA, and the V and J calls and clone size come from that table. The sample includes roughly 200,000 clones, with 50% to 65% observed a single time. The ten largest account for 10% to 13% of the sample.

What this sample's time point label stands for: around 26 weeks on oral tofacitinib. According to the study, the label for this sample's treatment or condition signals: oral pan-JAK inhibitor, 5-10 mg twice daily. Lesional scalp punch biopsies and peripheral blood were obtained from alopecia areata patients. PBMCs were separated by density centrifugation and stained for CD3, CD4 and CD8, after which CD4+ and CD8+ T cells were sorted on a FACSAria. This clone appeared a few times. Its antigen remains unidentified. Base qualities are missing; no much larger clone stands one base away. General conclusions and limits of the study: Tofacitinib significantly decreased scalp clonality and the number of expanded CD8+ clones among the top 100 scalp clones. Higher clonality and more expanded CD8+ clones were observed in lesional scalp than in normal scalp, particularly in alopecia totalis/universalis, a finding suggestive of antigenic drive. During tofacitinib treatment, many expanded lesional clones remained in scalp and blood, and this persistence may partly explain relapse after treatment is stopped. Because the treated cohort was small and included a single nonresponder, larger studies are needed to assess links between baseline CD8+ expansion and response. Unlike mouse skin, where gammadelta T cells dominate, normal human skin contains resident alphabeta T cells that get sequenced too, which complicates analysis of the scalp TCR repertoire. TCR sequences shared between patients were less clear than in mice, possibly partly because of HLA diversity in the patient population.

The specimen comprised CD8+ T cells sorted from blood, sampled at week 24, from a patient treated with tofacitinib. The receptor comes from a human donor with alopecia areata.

CDR3 reads: CSVVGEMSGSYTF. The nucleotides read TGCAGCGTTGTGGGGGAGATGTCGGGTAGCTACACCTTC. The chain employs TRBV29-1 and TRBJ1-2; TRBD1 might be the D gene, on 5 matching bases. The CDR3, from cysteine to phenylalanine, totals 13 residues. Only the CDR3 portion is preserved as DNA: 39 bases, with reading frame beginning at the first base. CDR1 is given as SQVTM and CDR2 as ANQGSEA, both from the germline V gene. The junction carries 18 bases between V and J, which are trimmed by 4 bases and 9 bases respectively.